This T cell receptor (beta chain) was observed in a study of sequential checkpoint blockade in melanoma. Study as a whole: Maintenance nivolumab came after either treatment sequence.

V lost 7 bases to trimming and J lost 5 bases, with 14 bases between them. The CDR3 consists of 13 residues. Looked up from germline, CDR1 is SNHLY and CDR2 is FYNNEI. Treatment indicated: randomized to nivolumab then ipilimumab (arm A) or the reverse (arm B). Only a few counts were recorded for this clone. This table comes from immunoSEQ multiplex PCR, and its TCRdb copy is limited to in-frame clones, with some not included. The profile shows 10,000 or so clones, less than 30% of them singletons. The chain combines TRBV2 with TRBJ2-5; perhaps TRBD2 as D (7 bases). This TCR was recovered from a human donor with melanoma. Sequences were derived from tumor tissue (inferred from file names), sampled from a patient given nivolumab and ipilimumab in sequence. CDR3 region: CASMKGGEETQYF. The CDR3 coding sequence is TGTGCCAGCATGAAAGGGGGGGAGGAGACCCAGTACTTC.